Shown below are 30 T cell receptor beta chains from a single sample sequenced in a study of blood T cell repertoires in COVID-19. Some clones are missing from TCRdb's copy, which holds only in-frame ones; the method was immunoSEQ multiplex PCR. The table has 150,000 to 200,000 clones, under 80% seen once. Material for sequencing was peripheral blood. The receptors here all came from a man aged 50-60 years who had recovered from COVID-19.

This chain links TRBV28 with TRBJ2-3; the D gene is possibly TRBD2 (5 bases). The length of the CDR3 is 15 residues. The V gene lost 2 bases and the J gene lost 3 bases, with 12 bases spanning the gap. Germline CDR1 and CDR2: MDHEN and SYDVKM. CDR3 DNA: TGTGCCAGCAGTTTACCTAGCAGCCTTACAGATACGCAGTATTTT. This translates into CASSLPSSLTDTQYF. Using reference TRBV28 and TRBJ2-3 for the parts outside the CDR3, the full variable domain is DVKVTQSSRYLVKRTGEKVFLECVQDMDHENMFWYRQDPGLGLRLIYFSYDVKMKEKGDIPEGYSVSREKKERFSLILESASTNQTSMYLCASSLPSSLTDTQYFGPGTRLTVL.

The gene calls are TRBV6-1 and TRBJ1-3, with 7 bases matching TRBD1. V trimming: 3 bases; J trimming: 3 bases; junction bases outside the gene matches: 8. This CDR3 region has 16 residues. CDR1 is MNHNS, CDR2 SASEGT, per germline. For the CDR3, the DNA is TGTGCCAGCAGTGATTGGACAGGACCGAATGGAAACACCATATATTTT. This gives the protein CASSDWTGPNGNTIYF.

The chain couples TRBV9 to TRBJ2-3; 8 bases agree with TRBD2. The trim removed 6 bases at V and 4 bases at J, leaving 4 bases unmatched. This CDR3 spans 13 amino acids. Germline-derived CDR1 and CDR2 are SGDLS and YYNGEE. Here the CDR3 DNA reads TGTGCCAGCACGCGGGAGGTCTCAGATACGCAGTATTTT. As protein: CASTREVSDTQYF.

The chain employs TRBV2 and TRBJ1-5; D unresolved. Germline V gives CDR1 SNHLY, CDR2 FYNNEI. The V end was cut by 7 bases, the J end by 2 bases, with 12 bases between. The CDR3 has 14 amino acids. The DNA of the CDR3 is TGTGCCAGCATGAAAGAGGTAGGCAATCAGCCCCAGCATTTT. It translates to CASMKEVGNQPQHF.

This rearrangement joins TRBV10-3 to TRBJ2-7, with 9 bases matching TRBD1. The trim removed 0 bases at V and 0 bases at J, leaving 3 bases unmatched. Germline V gene data show CDR1 as ENHRY and CDR2 as SYGVKD. The CDR3 runs 16 residues. CDR3 nucleotides: TGTGCCATCAGTGAGTCGGACAGGGGCGGCTCCTACGAGCAGTACTTC. Protein product: CAISESDRGGSYEQYF.

The table lists this clone with a count of one. The genes are TRBV12-2 and TRBJ1-3; the D call of TRBD1 is as the table states it, not checked on the DNA. TRBV12-2 is recorded as a pseudogene. The CDR3 spans 17 residues. CDR3 in DNA: TGTGCAAGTCGCTTAGCCCCATCAGGGGGCTCTGGAAACACCATATATTTT. Protein product: CASRLAPSGGSGNTIYF.

This chain joins TRBV7-6 and TRBJ1-2; 7 bases are shared with TRBD1. Germline V gives CDR1 SGHVS, CDR2 FNYEAQ. V trimming: 5 bases; J trimming: 5 bases; junction bases outside the gene matches: 5. This CDR3 has 13 amino acids. The CDR3 bases are TGTGCCAGCAGCCCTGCGGGACAGTATGGCTACACCTTC. This translates into CASSPAGQYGYTF.

The chain carries TRBV7-3 and TRBJ2-3, with 7 bases that match TRBD2. The V segment lost 5 bases and the J segment 6 bases; nucleotides outside the gene matches: 14. The CDR3 consists of 16 residues. Germline-derived CDR1 and CDR2 are SGHTA and FQGTGA. Here the CDR3 reads CASSPRGSGITDTQYF. In DNA form, the CDR3 reads TGTGCCAGCAGCCCCCGGGGGAGCGGGATAACGGATACGCAGTATTTT.

The chain couples TRBV7-2 to TRBJ1-2; possibly TRBD1 for D (5 bases). V gave up 2 bases and J gave up 5 bases, with 15 bases separating them. Germline V lookup: CDR1 SGHTA, CDR2 FQGNSA. The CDR3 loop spans 15 amino acids. Here the CDR3 DNA reads TGTGCCAGCAGCTTACAGGCAGGGACTCCTTATGGCTACACCTTC. Amino acids: CASSLQAGTPYGYTF.

This clone has just a few counts. The chain recombines TRBV5-4 with TRBJ2-3; a possible D gene is TRBD2 (5 bases). This CDR3 is 17 amino acids long. The V end lost 4 bases, the J end lost 2 bases, and 20 bases lay between the germline ends. Germline V gene lookup returns CDR1 SGHNT and CDR2 YYREEE (reference sequence). The CDR3 DNA follows: TGTGCCAGCAGCCCCGGCGGCCAGCGGTACTACACAGATACGCAGTATTTT. Its protein product is CASSPGGQRYYTDTQYF.

V usage is TRBV7-9 and J usage is TRBJ2-1; 10 positions match TRBD2. Trimming took 5 bases from V and 3 from J; bases not matched to a gene: 13. Germline CDR1 is SEHNR and CDR2 is FQNEAQ (reference sequence). The CDR3 covers 18 residues. The CDR3 region is CASSPQALTSGIYNEQFF. In DNA, the CDR3 is TGTGCCAGCAGCCCCCAAGCCCTCACTAGCGGGATCTACAATGAGCAGTTCTTC.

This chain links TRBV5-4 with TRBJ2-7, with 11 bases matching TRBD2. V was pared by 4 bases and J by 2 bases, with 8 bases of the junction left unmatched. CDR3 length: 16 amino acids. Germline V lookup: CDR1 SGHNT, CDR2 YYREEE (reference sequence). The CDR3 nucleotides read TGTGCCAGCAGCCGGTCTAGCGGGAGGCGAGCCTACGAGCAGTACTTC. Its protein is CASSRSSGRRAYEQYF.

The genes are TRBV11-2 and TRBJ2-7; D is uncertain. Trimming took 4 bases from V and 0 from J, leaving 13 bases between them. The CDR3 runs to 15 residues. Looked up from germline, CDR1 is SGHAT and CDR2 is FQNNGV. For the CDR3, the DNA is TGTGCCAGCAGCTCTGAATTGACACTCTCCTACGAGCAGTACTTC. Residues: CASSSELTLSYEQYF. The variable domain in full, completed from reference TRBV11-2 and TRBJ2-7, reads EAGVAQSPRYKIIEKRQSVAFWCNPISGHATLYWYQQILGQGPKLLIQFQNNGVVDDSQLPKDRFSAERLKGVDSTLKIQPAKLEDSAVYLCASSSELTLSYEQYFGPGTRLTVT.

The chain uses TRBV11-1 and TRBJ1-1; no clear D. V shed 6 bases and J shed 3 bases, with 5 bases lying between them. Germline CDR1 SGHAT, CDR2 FQDESV (reference sequence). CDR3 size: 11 residues. CDR3 in amino acids: CASSPYTEAFF. The CDR3 nucleotides read TGTGCCAGCAGTCCCTACACTGAAGCTTTCTTT.

As DNA, the CDR3 is TGTGCCAGCTGCTCGGGGATTGTCACAGATACGCAGTATTTT. Translation: CASCSGIVTDTQYF. V usage is TRBV11-2 and J usage is TRBJ2-3; tentative D call: TRBD2 (5 bases). CDR3 length: 14 amino acids. Germline CDR1 is SGHAT and CDR2 is FQNNGV. The V and J ends lost 8 bases and 2 bases respectively, with 14 bases between them.

The chain combines TRBV19 with TRBJ1-5; D may be TRBD1 (6 bases). V dropped 8 bases and J dropped 4 bases, with 12 bases sitting between them. The CDR3 length is 13 residues. The V gene's germline CDR1 is LNHDA and CDR2 SQIVND (reference sequence). CDR3 in amino acids: CASRDTLNQPQHF. The CDR3 DNA reads as TGTGCCAGTCGGGACACCCTGAATCAGCCCCAGCATTTT.

The J gene is TRBJ1-4, the V gene TRBV13, with D perhaps matching TRBD1 (5 bases). This CDR3 is built from 16 residues. Trimming removed 3 bases from V and 8 bases from J, with 19 bases in between. The germline V gene encodes CDR1 PRHDT and CDR2 FYEKMQ (reference sequence). The CDR3 region is CASSLGPGGMQEKLFF. Here the CDR3 DNA reads TGTGCCAGCAGCTTGGGACCGGGAGGGATGCAGGAAAAACTGTTTTTT.

This chain uses TRBV29-1 with TRBJ1-1; the D is unclear. The CDR3 length is 13 residues. The germline CDR1 and CDR2 sequences are SQVTM and ANQGSEA. V was cut by 3 bases and J by 1 base, with 9 bases left in between. CDR3 nucleotides: TGCAGCGTTGATGGCCACCCGAACACTGAAGCTTTCTTT. Protein: CSVDGHPNTEAFF.

The chain employs TRBV11-2 and TRBJ1-2, with D tentatively TRBD1 (6 bases). Germline V gives CDR1 SGHAT, CDR2 FQNNGV. Trimming removed 1 base at V and 3 bases at J, with 12 bases between. This CDR3 is built from 15 residues. CDR3 in amino acids: CASSLAQGSYYGYTF. The CDR3 coding sequence is TGTGCCAGCAGCTTAGCGCAGGGGAGTTACTATGGCTACACCTTC.

The chain has TRBV6-4 and TRBJ2-2; perhaps TRBD1 as D (6 bases). CDR1 and CDR2 (germline): MRHNA, SNTAGT. The V and J ends lost 6 bases and 1 base respectively, with 15 bases between them. CDR3 length: 16 residues. The CDR3 DNA follows: TGTGCCAGCAGATCAGGGGCGACCCTGAACACCGGGGAGCTGTTTTTT. Its translation: CASRSGATLNTGELFF.

The chain combines TRBV7-2 with TRBJ2-5, with a possible D match to TRBD1 (6 bases). V lost 7 bases and J 3 bases, leaving 18 bases between the germline ends. This CDR3 has 15 amino acids. Germline lookup yields CDR1 SGHTA and CDR2 FQGNSA. The CDR3 region has the DNA TGTGCCAGCACCCCGAGGGGGAACTCAAAAGAGACCCAGTACTTC. This sequence encodes CASTPRGNSKETQYF.

This clone was detected many times. This chain links TRBV7-6 with TRBJ2-3; TRBD2 aligns across 7 bases. Unmatched junction bases numbered 10, after V lost 5 bases and J lost 2 bases. The length of the CDR3 is 16 residues. CDR1 is SGHVS, CDR2 FNYEAQ, per germline. CDR3 protein: CASSRGVAGPTDTQYF. In DNA form, the CDR3 reads TGTGCCAGCAGCCGGGGGGTGGCGGGTCCCACAGATACGCAGTATTTT.

This sequence joins TRBV7-9 and TRBJ2-1; TRBD2 agrees at 11 bases. V trimming: 4 bases; J trimming: 4 bases; junction bases outside the gene matches: 3. The CDR3 runs to 15 residues. CDR1 is SEHNR, CDR2 FQNEAQ, per germline (reference sequence). This CDR3 is CASSWTSGLYNEQFF. Here the CDR3 DNA reads TGTGCCAGCAGCTGGACTAGCGGGCTTTACAATGAGCAGTTCTTC.

This clone was observed once. This chain connects TRBV4-2 to TRBJ2-3; TRBD2 aligns across 13 bases. There are 17 residues in the CDR3. J gave up 0 bases and V 3 bases, and 3 bases lay outside the gene matches. Germline CDR1 reads LGHNA; CDR2 reads YNFKEQ. The CDR3 nucleotides are TGTGCCAGCAGCCAGGGGACTAGCGGGGCCAGCACAGATACGCAGTATTTT. It encodes CASSQGTSGASTDTQYF.

This chain links TRBV7-9 with TRBJ1-1, with a weak D call TRBD1 (5 bases). Germline V lookup: CDR1 SEHNR, CDR2 FQNEAQ (reference sequence). The CDR3 has 12 amino acids. V gave up 4 bases and J gave up 4 bases, with 7 bases separating them. CDR3 residues: CASSYGGTEAFF. In DNA, the CDR3 is TGTGCCAGCAGCTACGGGGGCACTGAAGCTTTCTTT.

The genes are TRBV7-2 and TRBJ1-2; D unresolved. The CDR3 is 14 residues long. Germline CDR1 is SGHTA and CDR2 is FQGNSA. The V and J ends lost 5 bases and 3 bases respectively, with 13 bases between them. CDR3 amino acids: CASSPTGVHYGYTF. In DNA form, the CDR3 reads TGTGCCAGCAGCCCGACCGGGGTCCACTATGGCTACACCTTC.

The chain links TRBV9 to TRBJ2-3; the match to TRBD2 covers 7 bases. V lost 3 bases, J lost 6 bases, and 7 bases stayed unmatched. The length of the CDR3 is 14 residues. CDR1 is SGDLS, CDR2 YYNGEE, per germline. CDR3 bases: TGTGCCAGCAGCGCAACGACTAGCTCGGATACGCAGTATTTT. Amino acids: CASSATTSSDTQYF.

The rearrangement uses TRBV7-9 and TRBJ2-2; TRBD1 agrees at 10 bases. This CDR3 comprises 16 residues. The V gene end was trimmed by 5 bases and the J gene end by 4 bases; junction bases not matched to a gene: 7. Germline loops: CDR1 SEHNR, CDR2 FQNEAQ (reference sequence). CDR3 in amino acids: CASSPDRGRGTGELFF. In nucleotides, the CDR3 is TGTGCCAGCAGCCCAGACAGGGGGCGAGGCACCGGGGAGCTGTTTTTT.

The chain is built from TRBV2 and TRBJ1-5; D is undetermined. Trimming cost V 5 bases and J 5 bases, with 4 bases left between them. Looked up from germline, CDR1 is SNHLY and CDR2 is FYNNEI. The CDR3 is made up of 11 amino acids. This chain's CDR3 is CASSRDQPQHF. The CDR3 nucleotides read TGTGCCAGCAGTCGAGATCAGCCCCAGCATTTT.

The chain uses TRBV6-5 and TRBJ1-1; 9 positions match TRBD1. Germline CDR1 MNHEY, CDR2 SVGAGI. The CDR3 totals 13 residues. V dropped 7 bases and J dropped 6; count of bases not matched to a gene: 6. Here the CDR3 DNA reads TGTGCCAGCACTAATACAGGGGGCGCTGAAGCTTTCTTT. Encoded protein: CASTNTGGAEAFF.